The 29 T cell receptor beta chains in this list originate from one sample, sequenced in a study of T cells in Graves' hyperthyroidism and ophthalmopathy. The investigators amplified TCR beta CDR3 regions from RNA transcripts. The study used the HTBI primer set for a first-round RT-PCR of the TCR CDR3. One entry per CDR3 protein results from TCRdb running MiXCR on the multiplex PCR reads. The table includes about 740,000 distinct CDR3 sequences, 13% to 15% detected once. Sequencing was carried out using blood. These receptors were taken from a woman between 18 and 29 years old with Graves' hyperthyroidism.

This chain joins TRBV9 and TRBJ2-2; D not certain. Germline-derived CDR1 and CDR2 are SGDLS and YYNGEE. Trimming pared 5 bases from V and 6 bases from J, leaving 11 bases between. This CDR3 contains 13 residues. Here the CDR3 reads CASRAPSAGELFF. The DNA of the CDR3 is TGTGCCAGCAGGGCCCCGTCGGCCGGGGAGCTGTTTTTT. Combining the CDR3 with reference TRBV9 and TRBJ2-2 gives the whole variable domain DSGVTQTPKHLITATGQRVTLRCSPRSGDLSVYWYQQSLDQGLQFLIQYYNGEERAKGNILERFSAQQFPDLHSELNLSSLELGDSALYFCASRAPSAGELFFGEGSRLTVL.

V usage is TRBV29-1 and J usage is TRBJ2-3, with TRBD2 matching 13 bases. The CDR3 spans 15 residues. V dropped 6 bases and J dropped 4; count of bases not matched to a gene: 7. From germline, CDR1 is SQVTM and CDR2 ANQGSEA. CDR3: CSVTRTSGRPDTQYF. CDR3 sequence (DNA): TGCAGCGTAACCCGGACTAGCGGGAGACCAGATACGCAGTATTTT.

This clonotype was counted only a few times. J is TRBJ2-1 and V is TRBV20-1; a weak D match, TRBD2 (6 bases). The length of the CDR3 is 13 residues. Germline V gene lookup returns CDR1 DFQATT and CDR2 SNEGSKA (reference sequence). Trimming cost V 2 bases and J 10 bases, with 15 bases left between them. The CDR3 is CSARSGLAWEQFF. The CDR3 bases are TGCAGTGCTAGATCGGGTCTAGCGTGGGAGCAGTTCTTC.

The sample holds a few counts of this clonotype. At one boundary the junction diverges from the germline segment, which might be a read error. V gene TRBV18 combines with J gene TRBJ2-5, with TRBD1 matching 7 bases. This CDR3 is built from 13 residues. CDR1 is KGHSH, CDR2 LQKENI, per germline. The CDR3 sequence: CASSRQGQETQCF. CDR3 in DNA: TGTGCCAGCTCTAGACAGGGTCAAGAGACCCAGTGCTTC.

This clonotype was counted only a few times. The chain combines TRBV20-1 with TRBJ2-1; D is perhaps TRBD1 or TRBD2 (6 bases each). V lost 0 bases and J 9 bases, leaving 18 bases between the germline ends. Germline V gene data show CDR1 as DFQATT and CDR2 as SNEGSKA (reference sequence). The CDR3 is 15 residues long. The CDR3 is CSARDRGGMRREQFF. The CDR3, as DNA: TGCAGTGCTAGAGATCGAGGGGGGATGAGACGTGAGCAGTTCTTC.

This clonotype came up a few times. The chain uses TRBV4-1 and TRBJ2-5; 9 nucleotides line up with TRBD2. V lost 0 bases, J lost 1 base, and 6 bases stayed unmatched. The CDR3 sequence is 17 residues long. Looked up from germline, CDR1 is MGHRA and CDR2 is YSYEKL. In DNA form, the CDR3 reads TGCGCCAGCAGCCAAGAACGCCTAGCGGGACCCCAAGAGACCCAGTACTTC. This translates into CASSQERLAGPQETQYF.

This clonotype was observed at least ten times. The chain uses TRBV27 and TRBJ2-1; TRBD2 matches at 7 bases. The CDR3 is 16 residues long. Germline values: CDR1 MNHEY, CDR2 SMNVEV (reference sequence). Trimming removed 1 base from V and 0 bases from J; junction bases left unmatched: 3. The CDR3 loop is CASSLFGGSSYNEQFF. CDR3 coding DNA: TGTGCCAGCAGTTTATTTGGCGGGAGCTCCTACAATGAGCAGTTCTTC.

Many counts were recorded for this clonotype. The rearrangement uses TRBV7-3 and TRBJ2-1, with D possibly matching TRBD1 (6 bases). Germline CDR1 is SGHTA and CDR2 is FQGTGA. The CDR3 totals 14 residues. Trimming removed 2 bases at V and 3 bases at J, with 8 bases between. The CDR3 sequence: CASSLEQGYNEQFF. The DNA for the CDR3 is TGTGCCAGCAGCTTAGAACAGGGCTACAATGAGCAGTTCTTC.

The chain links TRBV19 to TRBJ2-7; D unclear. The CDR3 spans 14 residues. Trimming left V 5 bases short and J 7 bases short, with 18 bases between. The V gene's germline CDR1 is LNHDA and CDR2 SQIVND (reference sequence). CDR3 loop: CASSSTDLSGEQYF. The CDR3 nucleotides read TGTGCCAGTAGTTCCACGGACCTGTCTGGTGAGCAGTACTTC.

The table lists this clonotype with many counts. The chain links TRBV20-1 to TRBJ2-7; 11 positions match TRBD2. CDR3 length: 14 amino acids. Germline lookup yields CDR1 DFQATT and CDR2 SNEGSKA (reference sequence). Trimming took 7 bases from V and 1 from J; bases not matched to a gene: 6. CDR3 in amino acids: CSVLTSGRSYEQYF. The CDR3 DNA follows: TGCAGTGTTCTTACTAGCGGGAGATCCTACGAGCAGTACTTC.

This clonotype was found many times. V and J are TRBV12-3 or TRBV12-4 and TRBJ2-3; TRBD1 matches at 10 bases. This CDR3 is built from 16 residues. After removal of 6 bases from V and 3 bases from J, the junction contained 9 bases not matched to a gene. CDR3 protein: CASSPGQGLGTDTQYF. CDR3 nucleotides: TGTGCCAGCAGCCCGGGACAGGGGTTGGGGACAGATACGCAGTATTTT.

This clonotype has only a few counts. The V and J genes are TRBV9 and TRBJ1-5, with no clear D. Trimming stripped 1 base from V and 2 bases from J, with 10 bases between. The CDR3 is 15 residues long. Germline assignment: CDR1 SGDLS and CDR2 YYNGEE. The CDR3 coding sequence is TGTGCCAGCAGCGTATTACCCGAGGGCAATCAGCCCCAGCATTTT. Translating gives CASSVLPEGNQPQHF.

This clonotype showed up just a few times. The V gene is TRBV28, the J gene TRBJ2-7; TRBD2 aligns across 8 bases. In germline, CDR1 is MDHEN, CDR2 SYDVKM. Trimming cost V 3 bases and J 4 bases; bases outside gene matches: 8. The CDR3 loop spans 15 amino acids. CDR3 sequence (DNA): TGTGCCAGCAGTTTCCCGAGCGGGAGTCGGTACGAGCAGTACTTC. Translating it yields CASSFPSGSRYEQYF.

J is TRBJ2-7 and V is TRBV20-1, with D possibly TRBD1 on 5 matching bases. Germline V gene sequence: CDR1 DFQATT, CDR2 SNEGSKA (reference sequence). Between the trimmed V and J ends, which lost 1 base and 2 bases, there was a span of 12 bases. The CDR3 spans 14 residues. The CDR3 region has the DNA TGCAGTGCTAGAGGACAGAATAATGCCTACGAGCAGTACTTC. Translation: CSARGQNNAYEQYF.

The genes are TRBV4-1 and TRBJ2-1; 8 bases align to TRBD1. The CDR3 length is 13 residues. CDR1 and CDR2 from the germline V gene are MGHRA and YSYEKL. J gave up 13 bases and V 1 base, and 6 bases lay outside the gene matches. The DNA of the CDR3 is TGCGCCAGCAGCCAAGTCACAGGACAGGGTCAGTTCTTC. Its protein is CASSQVTGQGQFF.

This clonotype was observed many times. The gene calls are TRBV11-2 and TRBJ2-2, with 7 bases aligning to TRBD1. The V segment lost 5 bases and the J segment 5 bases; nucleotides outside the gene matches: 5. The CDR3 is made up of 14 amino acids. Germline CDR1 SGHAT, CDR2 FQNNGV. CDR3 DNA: TGTGCCAGCAGCGGCAACAGGGGAACCGGGGAGCTGTTTTTT. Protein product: CASSGNRGTGELFF.

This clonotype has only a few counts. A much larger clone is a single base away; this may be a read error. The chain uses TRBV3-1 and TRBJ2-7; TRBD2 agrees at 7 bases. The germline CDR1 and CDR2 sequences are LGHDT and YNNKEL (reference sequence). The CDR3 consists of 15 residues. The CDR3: CAGSQDRDYLDEQYF. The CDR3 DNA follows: TGTGCCGGCAGCCAAGATAGGGACTACTTGGACGAGCAGTACTTC.

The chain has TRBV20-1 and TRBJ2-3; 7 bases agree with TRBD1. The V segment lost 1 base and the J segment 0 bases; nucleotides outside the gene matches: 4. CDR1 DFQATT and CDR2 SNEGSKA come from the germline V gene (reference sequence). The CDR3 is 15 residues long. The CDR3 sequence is CSARAATGSTDTQYF. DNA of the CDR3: TGCAGTGCTAGAGCGGCGACAGGGAGCACAGATACGCAGTATTTT.

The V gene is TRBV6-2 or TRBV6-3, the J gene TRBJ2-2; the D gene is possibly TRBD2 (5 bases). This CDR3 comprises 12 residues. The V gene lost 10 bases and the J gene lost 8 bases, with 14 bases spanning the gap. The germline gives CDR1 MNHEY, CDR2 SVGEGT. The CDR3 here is CATLTKPGELFF. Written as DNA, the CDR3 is TGTGCCACCTTGACTAAGCCGGGGGAGCTGTTTTTT.

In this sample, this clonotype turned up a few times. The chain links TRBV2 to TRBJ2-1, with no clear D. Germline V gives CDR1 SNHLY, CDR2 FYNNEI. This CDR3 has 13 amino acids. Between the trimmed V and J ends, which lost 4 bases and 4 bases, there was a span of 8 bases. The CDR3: CASSVQRYNEQFF. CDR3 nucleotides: TGTGCCAGCAGTGTACAGAGATACAATGAGCAGTTCTTC.

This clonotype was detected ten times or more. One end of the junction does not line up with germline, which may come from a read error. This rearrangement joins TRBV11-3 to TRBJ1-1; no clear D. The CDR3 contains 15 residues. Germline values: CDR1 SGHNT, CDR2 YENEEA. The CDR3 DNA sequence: TGTGCCAGCAGCTTAACGAGGTTCGGGAACCCTGAAGCTTTCTTT. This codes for CASSLTRFGNPEAFF.

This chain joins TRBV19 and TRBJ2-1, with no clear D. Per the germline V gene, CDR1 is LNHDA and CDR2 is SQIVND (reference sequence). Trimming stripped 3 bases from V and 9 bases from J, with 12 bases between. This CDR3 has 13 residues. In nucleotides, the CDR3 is TGTGCCAGTAGTATTGTCAGCGACTTTGAGCAGTTCTTC. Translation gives CASSIVSDFEQFF.

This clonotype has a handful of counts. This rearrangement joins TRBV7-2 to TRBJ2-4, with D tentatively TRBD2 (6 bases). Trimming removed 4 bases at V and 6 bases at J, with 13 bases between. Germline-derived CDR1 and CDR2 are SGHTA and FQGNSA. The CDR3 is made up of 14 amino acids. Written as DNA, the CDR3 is TGTGCCAGCAGCTGGGGGTGGGGAGGAAACATTCAGTACTTC. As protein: CASSWGWGGNIQYF.

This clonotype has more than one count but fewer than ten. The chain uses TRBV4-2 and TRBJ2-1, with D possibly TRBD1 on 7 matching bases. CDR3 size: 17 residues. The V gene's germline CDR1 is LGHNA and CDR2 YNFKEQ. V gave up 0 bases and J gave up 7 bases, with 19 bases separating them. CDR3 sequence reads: CASSQDRRSGGMNEQFF. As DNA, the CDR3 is TGTGCCAGCAGCCAAGATCGAAGGTCAGGGGGGATGAATGAGCAGTTCTTC.

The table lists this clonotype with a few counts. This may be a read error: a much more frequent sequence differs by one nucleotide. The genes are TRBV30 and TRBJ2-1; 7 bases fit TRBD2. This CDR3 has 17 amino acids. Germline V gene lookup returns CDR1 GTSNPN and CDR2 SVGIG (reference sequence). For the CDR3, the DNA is TGTGCCTGGACTGTAAGCGGGGCTAGTAGCACCTACAATGAGCAGCTCTTC. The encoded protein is CAWTVSGASSTYNEQLF.

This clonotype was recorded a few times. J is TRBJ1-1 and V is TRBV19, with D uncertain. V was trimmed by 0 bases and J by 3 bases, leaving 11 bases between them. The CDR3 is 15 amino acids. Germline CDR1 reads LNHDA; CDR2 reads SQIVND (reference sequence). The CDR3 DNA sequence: TGTGCCAGTAGTATAGAGGTCAGTCCTTACACTGAAGCTTTCTTT. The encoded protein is CASSIEVSPYTEAFF.

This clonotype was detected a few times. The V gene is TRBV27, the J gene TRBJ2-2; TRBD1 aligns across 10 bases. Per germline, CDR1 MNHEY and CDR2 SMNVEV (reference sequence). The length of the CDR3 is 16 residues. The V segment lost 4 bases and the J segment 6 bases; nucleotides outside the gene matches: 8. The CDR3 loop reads CASSSPTGGLAGELFF. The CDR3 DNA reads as TGTGCCAGCAGTTCACCGACAGGGGGCTTGGCCGGGGAGCTGTTTTTT.

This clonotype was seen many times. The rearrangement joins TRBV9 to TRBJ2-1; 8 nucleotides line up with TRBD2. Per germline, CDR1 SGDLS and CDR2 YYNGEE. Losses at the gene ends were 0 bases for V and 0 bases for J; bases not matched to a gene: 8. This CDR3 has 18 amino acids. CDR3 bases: TGTGCCAGCAGCGTAGAGGGGCTAGCGGGTAGCTCCTACAATGAGCAGTTCTTC. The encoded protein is CASSVEGLAGSSYNEQFF.

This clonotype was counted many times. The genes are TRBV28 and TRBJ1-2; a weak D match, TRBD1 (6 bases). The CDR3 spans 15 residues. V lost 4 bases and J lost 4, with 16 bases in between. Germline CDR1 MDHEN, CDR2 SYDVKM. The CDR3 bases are TGTGCCAGCAGTTCGATGGCAGGGGTCGGCTATGGCTACACCTTC. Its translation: CASSSMAGVGYGYTF.